These 12 T cell receptor beta chains came from one sample sequenced in a study of T cell repertoires in cytomegalovirus infection. TCRdb re-called the reads through MiXCR, storing one row per CDR3 protein. The sample includes 200,000 to 300,000 distinct CDR3 sequences, roughly an eighth seen only once; the top ten take about 10%. Material for sequencing was PBMCs. Receptors originate from a human donor in good health (CMV status not recorded). Some clones in this sample may be carry-over from other donors' samples.

This clonotype occurred once. The chain uses TRBV23-1 and TRBJ2-7; no reliable D call. TRBV23-1 has ORF status, its function being uncertain. The V end lost 10 bases, the J end lost 3 bases, and 19 bases lay between the germline ends. This CDR3 has 14 residues. The CDR3 region is CATRVAMVFYEQYF. The CDR3 bases are TGCGCCACCCGCGTGGCCATGGTTTTCTACGAGCAGTACTTC.

This clonotype was detected a few times. The rearrangement links TRBV27 to TRBJ1-5; D unclear. This CDR3 has 11 residues. V shed 1 base and J shed 5 bases, with 0 bases lying between them. Per the germline V gene, CDR1 is MNHEY and CDR2 is SMNVEV (reference sequence). This chain's CDR3 is CASSLYQPQHF. CDR3 DNA sequence: TGTGCCAGCAGTTTATATCAGCCCCAGCATTTT.

This clonotype was recorded at least ten times. V is TRBV11-3 and J is TRBJ2-2; TRBD1 matches 7 bases. The CDR3 totals 13 residues. Trimming cost V 6 bases and J 5 bases; bases outside gene matches: 3. The germline V gene encodes CDR1 SGHNT and CDR2 YENEEA. The CDR3 DNA is TGTGCCAGCAGGGAACAGGGGACCGGGGAGCTGTTTTTT. Amino acid sequence: CASREQGTGELFF. Full variable domain (remainder filled in from reference TRBV11-3 and TRBJ2-2): EAGVVQSPRYKIIEKKQPVAFWCNPISGHNTLYWYLQNLGQGPELLIRYENEEAVDDSQLPKDRFSAERLKGVDSTLKIQPAELGDSAVYLCASREQGTGELFFGEGSRLTVL.

This clonotype was seen many times. The J gene is TRBJ2-7, the V gene TRBV10-3; 9 bases are shared with TRBD2. After removal of 6 bases from V and 2 bases from J, the junction contained 14 bases not matched to a gene. CDR3 length equals 17 residues. The V gene's germline CDR1 is ENHRY and CDR2 SYGVKD. This chain's CDR3 is CAISLSVGGGAAYEQYF. In DNA, the CDR3 is TGTGCCATCAGCCTCTCCGTCGGCGGGGGGGCCGCCTACGAGCAGTACTTC.

This chain uses TRBV28 with TRBJ1-5; D is possibly TRBD1 (5 bases). V lost 4 bases to trimming and J lost 8 bases, with 12 bases between them. Germline CDR1 is MDHEN and CDR2 is SYDVKM. The CDR3 is 13 residues long. CDR3 in amino acids: CASSSMGVEPQHF. The CDR3 nucleotides read TGTGCCAGCAGTTCGATGGGGGTAGAGCCCCAGCATTTT.

There are many counts of this clonotype. The CDR3 is CASSSPGQNYGYTF. The CDR3 DNA sequence: TGCGCCAGCAGCTCACCGGGACAGAACTATGGCTACACCTTC. The J gene is TRBJ1-2, the V gene TRBV5-1, with TRBD1 identical over 7 bases. Germline V lookup: CDR1 SGHRS, CDR2 YFSETQ. The CDR3 covers 14 residues. The trim removed 3 bases at V and 2 bases at J, leaving 4 bases unmatched.

This clonotype was counted only a few times. This sequence joins TRBV20-1 and TRBJ2-3, with 11 bases fitting TRBD2. V was clipped by 3 bases and J by 2 bases; unmatched bases: 7. The CDR3 totals 16 residues. Germline CDR1 is DFQATT and CDR2 is SNEGSKA (reference sequence). The CDR3 DNA reads TGCAGTGCTAGTGGGCTAGCGGGGGGACACACAGATACGCAGTATTTT. It specifies CSASGLAGGHTDTQYF.

This clonotype was seen at least ten times. The V call is TRBV10-2, the J call TRBJ1-1; TRBD1 aligns across 9 bases. This CDR3 has 13 amino acids. The V segment lost 8 bases and the J segment 5 bases; nucleotides outside the gene matches: 6. Germline CDR1 and CDR2: WSHSY and SAAADI. The CDR3 nucleotides are TGCGCCAGCTCTGACAGGGGGGCTACTGAAGCTTTCTTT. Encoded protein: CASSDRGATEAFF.

This clonotype has only a few counts. The chain recombines TRBV7-3 with TRBJ2-7; no firm D call. V was cut by 5 bases and J by 6 bases, with 17 bases left in between. The V gene's germline CDR1 is SGHTA and CDR2 FQGTGA. The CDR3 loop spans 14 amino acids. CDR3 nucleotide sequence: TGTGCCAGCAGCCCCATCGGTCGTGGTGGCGAGCAGTACTTC. Its protein product is CASSPIGRGGEQYF. Drawing the rest from reference TRBV7-3 and TRBJ2-7, the complete variable domain is GAGVSQTPSNKVTEKGKYVELRCDPISGHTALYWYRQSLGQGPEFLIYFQGTGAADDSGLPNDRFFAVRPEGSVSTLKIQRTERGDSAVYLCASSPIGRGGEQYFGPGTRLTVT.

This chain uses TRBV20-1 with TRBJ2-3, with 11 positions matching TRBD1. The V and J ends lost 7 bases and 4 bases, in that order; junction bases with no gene match: 10. This CDR3 region has 15 residues. Germline V gene sequence: CDR1 DFQATT, CDR2 SNEGSKA (reference sequence). CDR3 nucleotides: TGCAGTGGGATGAACCGGGACAGGGGGGCAGATACGCAGTATTTT. As protein: CSGMNRDRGADTQYF.

In its sample, this clonotype was seen many times. The chain carries TRBV20-1 and TRBJ2-7; 11 nucleotides match TRBD2. The germline gives CDR1 DFQATT, CDR2 SNEGSKA (reference sequence). Trimming cost V 4 bases and J 2 bases; bases outside gene matches: 4. The CDR3 extends over 14 amino acids. The DNA for the CDR3 is TGCAGTGCTATGACTAGCGGGAACGCCTACGAGCAGTACTTC. Translated, it gives CSAMTSGNAYEQYF.

This CDR3 reads CASSAGQGDTEAFF. CDR3 bases: TGTGCCAGCAGTGCGGGACAGGGGGATACTGAAGCTTTCTTT. The chain has TRBV28 and TRBJ1-1; 11 nucleotides align to TRBD1. Looked up from germline, CDR1 is MDHEN and CDR2 is SYDVKM. J was trimmed by 5 bases and V by 5 bases; bases with no gene match: 4. The CDR3 loop spans 14 amino acids.